This TCR beta chain comes out of a study of cytomegalovirus exposure and HLA in healthy donors. Study as a whole: An earlier analysis identified approximately 110 million unique TCR beta sequences in 150 million to 200 million T cells. Study-level findings and limits: In the analysis, some V segments, TRBV6-2 and TRBV6-3 included, were excluded as indistinguishable. The study put 150 to 200 TCR beta chains on its list as cytomegalovirus-associated. Analyses of presence and absence presupposed an approximately uniform sequencing depth across donors.

A multiplex PCR was run with 60 Vbeta primers and 13 Jbeta primers. Using immunoSEQ multiplex PCR, the repertoire was profiled, and TCRdb retains in-frame clones only, with some absent. The sample table includes more than 50,000 clones. The V segment lost 4 bases and the J segment 2 bases; nucleotides outside the gene matches: 5. The CDR3 runs 15 residues. Germline CDR1 is MGHDK and CDR2 is SYGVNS. A note on this clone: Its target is unknown.

Sequenced: PBMCs. The chain combines TRBV25-1 with TRBJ2-3; 8 bases are shared with TRBD1. The clonotype originates from a man over 45 in good health and CMV-seropositive. CDR3 protein: CASSGPGGPTDTQYF. For the CDR3, the DNA is TGTGCCAGCAGTGGGCCAGGGGGCCCCACAGATACGCAGTATTTT.